This record looks at one T cell receptor beta chain sequence and its context. What it binds is unknown. Sequenced by immunoSEQ multiplex PCR; TCRdb stores in-frame clones only, minus some. The table shows over 75,000 clones, with 90% occurring only once. These data are taken from a study of PD-1 blockade in classical Hodgkin lymphoma. Study-wide findings and caveats: Complete responders matched newly diagnosed patients in baseline diversity. Compared with healthy donors, newly diagnosed patients reportedly showed lower baseline TCR diversity. The study found that TCR diversity rose significantly by C4D1 in CD4+ but not CD8+ cells.

The CDR3 length is 16 residues. V dropped 2 bases and J dropped 6 bases, with 19 bases sitting between them. Germline-derived CDR1 and CDR2 are GTSNPN and SVGIG (reference sequence). Time point: cycle 4 day 1 (C4D1), after 6 weeks of nivolumab. Autologous stem cell transplantation was followed by relapse in every patient, and brentuximab vedotin exposure varied. The clonotype originates from a human donor with classical Hodgkin lymphoma. The chain is built from TRBV30 and TRBJ2-2; D is ambiguous. The sample in question was peripheral blood mononuclear cells (PBMCs), obtained before the fourth cycle of nivolumab. The CDR3 DNA is TGTGCCTGGAGTACCACCCACTTAACCCTCTCCGGGGAGCTGTTTTTT. It encodes CAWSTTHLTLSGELFF.